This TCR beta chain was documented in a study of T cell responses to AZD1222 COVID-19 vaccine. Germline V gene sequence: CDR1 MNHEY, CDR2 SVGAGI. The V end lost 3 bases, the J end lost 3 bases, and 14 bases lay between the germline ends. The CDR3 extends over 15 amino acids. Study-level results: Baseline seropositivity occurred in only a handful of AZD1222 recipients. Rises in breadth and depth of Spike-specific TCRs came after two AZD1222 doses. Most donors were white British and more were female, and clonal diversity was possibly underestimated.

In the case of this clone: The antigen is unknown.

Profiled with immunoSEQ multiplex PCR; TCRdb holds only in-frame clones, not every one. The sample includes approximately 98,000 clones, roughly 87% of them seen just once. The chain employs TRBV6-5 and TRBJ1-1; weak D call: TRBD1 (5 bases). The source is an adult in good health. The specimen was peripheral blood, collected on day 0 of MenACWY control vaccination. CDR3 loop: CASSYRGWRDTEAFF. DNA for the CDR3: TGTGCCAGCAGTTATAGGGGATGGAGGGACACTGAAGCTTTCTTT.